The clone carrying this T cell receptor (beta chain) was seen a few times. The antigen is not known. Germline loops: CDR1 SEHNR, CDR2 FQNEAQ (reference sequence). The germline V and J ends were trimmed by 1 base and 1 base, with 8 bases remaining between them. The CDR3 has 15 residues. The data are from a study of T cell repertoires in cytomegalovirus infection. Study-wide background: TCR beta signatures that were public indicated CMV infection and matching HLA type. Study observations and caveats: The ex vivo response was dominated by HLA-C-restricted CMV-specific TCR beta clonotypes.

TCRdb recomputed calls from the reads with MiXCR, one row per CDR3 protein. In the table there are over 300,000 distinct CDR3 sequences, 15% to 20% of which are singletons. V usage is TRBV7-9 and J usage is TRBJ2-1; the D is unclear. The material sequenced was PBMCs. The receptor comes from a human donor in good health (CMV status not recorded). Some clones in this sample may be carry-over from other donors' samples. The CDR3: CASSLGWASYNEQFF. The CDR3 bases are TGTGCCAGCAGCTTAGGCTGGGCTTCCTACAATGAGCAGTTCTTC.